This T cell receptor (beta chain) was sequenced in a study of blood T cell repertoires in COVID-19. The CDR3 totals 13 residues. The ends were cut back, 5 bases at V and 8 bases at J, with 10 bases in the middle. The germline CDR1 and CDR2 sequences are LGHDT and YNNKEL (reference sequence). TCRdb's table, derived via immunoSEQ multiplex PCR, lists solely in-frame clones and lacks some. This sample has about 220,000 clones, with about four fifths found just once. Sample: peripheral blood. This TCR came from a woman of 80 years or more with acute or convalescent COVID-19. The rearrangement joins TRBV3-1 (or the pseudogene TRBV3-2) to TRBJ1-6; D possibly corresponds to TRBD1 (5 bases). The DNA of the CDR3 is TGTGCCAGCAGCTCCAGGGCGGATTCACCCCTCCACTTT. This sequence encodes CASSSRADSPLHF.